What follows is one TCR beta chain and its context. Its binding antigen is unknown. Base quality data are lacking; no much larger clone is found one base away. The cohort consisted of approximately 690 healthy bone marrow donors. At the time of sampling, every cohort member was nominally healthy, though immune exposures that went unrecorded were likely present. The donor was CMV seronegative and was included in the group of under 450 seronegative cohort members. Every donor gave a peripheral blood sample, and the peripheral blood mononuclear cells from that sample were used for TCR beta sequencing. Genomic DNA extraction from the blood cell samples was performed with the Qiagen DNeasy Blood Extraction Kit. The data derive from a study of cytomegalovirus exposure and HLA in healthy donors (dated by TCRdb to between 2016 and 2019). General notes on the study: An earlier analysis of some 550 of the donors reported 250 to 350 Gb of sequence data and 120 million or so unique TCR beta sequences from 150 million to 200 million T cells. Four to six DR-DQ haplotypes were handled as single units for association and clustering, since linkage in the cohort was strong. Donor age, sex, ethnicity and CMV serostatus were compiled alongside the repertoire data. Roughly 300 gigabases of sequencing data and around 87 million unique TCR sequences were included in an early release covering about 700 HLA-typed donors. In the later analysis, no new phenotypic data were used to find candidate immune exposures; instead, reliance was placed on TCR beta sequences and their occurrence across donors. Using immunosequencing, the study profiled T cell repertoires from fewer than 850 subjects and related those repertoires to cytomegalovirus serostatus. The number of donors typed differed by locus, with roughly 629-640 for A, B, C, DRB1 and DQB1, roughly 550 for DQA1, 600 to 610 for DPA1, and 400 to 490 for DPB1. Across about 380 genotyped donors of the cohort, an average of approximately 240,000 unique TCR beta nucleotide sequences per donor were sequenced, and 15% to 20% of those sequences were non-productive. The study aimed to test whether signatures of past pathogen exposure could be identified by cataloging public T cell receptors. HLA typing included class I and class II loci at four-digit resolution. All discovery cohort repertoires had been generated using a single sequencing platform. To decide whether each TCR beta V gene segment behaved as functional or pseudogenic, an earlier analysis of over 500 of the donors relied on high-throughput TCR beta sequencing. Genome-wide SNP genotypes for about 60% of the 666 donors were used in a later genetic analysis, which treated that subset as a discovery cohort. To predict cytomegalovirus infection status, the study brought together high-throughput TCR immunosequencing, statistical association of individual TCRs with disease status, and machine learning. Among the approximately 400 genotyped donors, approximately 81% belonged to the genetic ancestry cluster associated with self-reported Caucasian donors. Along with the roughly 700-subject first cohort, a separate validation cohort of over a hundred different subjects was used. A later analysis re-examined previously published TCR beta repertoires from 500 to 700 donors and added high-resolution HLA genotyping to investigate patterns of TCR occurrence. What the study reported, not specific to this receptor: In a later genetic analysis, a missense DCLRE1C variant was associated with V-gene and J-gene trimming of TCR beta chains, and the association was replicated in an independent cohort. According to a later analysis, TCR association rates differed among HLA loci, with DRB1 alleles showing the most associated TCRs and HLA-C alleles showing the fewest. It was suggested by the authors that the approach could potentially be generalized to other disease states and immunological phenotypes. A later genetic analysis reported fewer N-insertions in productive TCRs among donors in an Asian-associated ancestry cluster than the roughly 650-donor mean. Because some donors lacked HLA typing at each locus, the association tests relied only on the typed subset. CMV serostatus was the only immune exposure information available for the cohort. In a later analysis, HLA-associated TCR beta chains showed more clonal expansion and lower generation probabilities than non-associated chains that were equally common. The earlier analysis of 587 of the donors excluded roughly 17 rarely observed V segments, including chromosome 9 orphons, because counts were too low. Most TCR sequences were observed very rarely across donors, whereas some public TCRs were present in many individuals. When HLA alleles, especially DR and DQ, strongly co-occurred, TCR associations were difficult to assign to individual alleles. Presence/absence analyses assumed roughly uniform sequencing depth across donors, an assumption that may not hold. Most CMV-associated TCR beta chains appeared to be HLA-restricted in a later analysis, and the HLA associations seemed to be driven largely by CMV exposure. A cluster of highly shared sequence variants was judged likely to represent a technical artifact of the sequencing pipeline. The study gave a list of 150 to 200 TCR beta chains associated with cytomegalovirus. A few of the identified cytomegalovirus-associated TCR beta chains were confirmed in vitro to be specific for cytomegalovirus antigens. Broadly in line with IMGT annotations, most TCR beta V segments showed up in productive rearrangements about 90% or about 30% of the time in an earlier analysis of several hundred of the donors. In this cohort, only TCR beta chains were sequenced, and detectable features were limited by the absence of alpha or paired-chain data. A further reported finding was that TCR beta sequences accurately predicted the HLA-A and HLA-B alleles for most subjects in the first cohort. Linkage disequilibrium might explain the correlated functional status among segregating V segments, but an unknown experimental factor could not be excluded. A later analysis associated 17,000 or so TCR beta sequences with specific HLA alleles at a false discovery rate of 0.05. In both the original and validation cohorts, the classifier was reported to diagnose cytomegalovirus status with high specificity and sensitivity. A later analysis reported that several top co-occurrence clusters appeared linked to parvovirus B19, influenza, CMV and Epstein-Barr virus.

The library was built by means of the immunoSEQ multiplex PCR assay. A mixture of 60 forward primers for TCR Vbeta segments and 13 reverse primers for TCR Jbeta segments was used in the multiplex PCR. Amplification of the CDR3 region of rearranged TCR beta genes was performed with a multiplex PCR assay on genomic DNA. On the Illumina HiSeq System, the amplified TCR beta libraries were sequenced as 87-base-pair reads. The original pipeline was this. In a later analysis, tens of millions of unique TCR beta chains were counted across the roughly 610 repertoires, and approximately 9.9 million of these chains were shared by at least two donors. To remove PCR and sequencing errors, raw reads were error-corrected and collapsed into unique sequences using a nearest-neighbor algorithm that merged closely related sequences. To assign V, D and J gene segments, CDR3 sequences were aligned to IMGT reference sequences. For a sequence to be retained, a match of at least six nucleotides to both a V gene segment and a J gene segment was required. A rearrangement counted as productive if the CDR3 had no stop codons and remained in frame with V and J, and every other rearrangement counted as non-productive. Following IMGT convention, CDR3 was defined as the stretch from the second conserved V-encoded cysteine to the conserved J-encoded phenylalanine. The earlier analysis of approximately 590 of the donors excluded any sequence lacking an unambiguous match to a single V gene segment. An earlier analysis of some 610 of the donors called V segments functional above 56.7% productive rearrangements and segregating when the between-donor standard deviation exceeded 5%. To diagnose cytomegalovirus status from the catalog of TCR beta chain sequences, a statistical classification framework was built. V and J gene assignment, in a later analysis, came from comparing TCR nucleotide sequences with IMGT/GENE-DB human TR gene sequences. In a later analysis, CDR3 sequences and most-parsimonious VDJ recombination scenarios were assigned using the TCRdist pipeline. In a later analysis, each TCR beta chain was defined by its CDR3 amino acid sequence together with its V-gene family, and reads without a unique V-gene family were excluded. A later analysis removed 450 to 600 highly shared, low-generation-probability nucleotide sequences to deal with suspected cross-contamination and a sequencing artifact. For each public chain, a later analysis derived a clonal expansion index from normalized ranks of inferred template counts within each repertoire. A later analysis computed generation probabilities with a VDJ recombination model fitted to out-of-frame rearrangements, and checked the results against IGoR. Hypergeometric tests were used in a later analysis to score TCR-TCR, TCR-HLA and TCR-CMV co-occurrence, with a repertoire-size bias correction applied to the TCR pairs. False discovery rates were estimated in a later analysis by permuting HLA or CMV assignments 20 times. A later analysis grouped co-occurring TCRs with DBSCAN, adding TCRdist sequence similarity when clustering within HLA-allele-positive subsets. Repertoires with fewer than 30,000 or more than 120,000 public chains were left out of co-occurrence clustering, as were about five repertoires with anomalous nucleotide sharing. The source is immuneACCESS, and TCRdb retained only in-frame sequences with V and J called. Part of the clones is not carried over; for the studies checked, unresolved V genes explain less than half of this, and the remainder is unexplained. The DNA was the basis for D and trimming; V, J and clone size are from that table. The sample data list roughly 150,000 clones, and around four fifths of these were observed just once. The ten largest clones represent about 1.3% of the sample.

Sample: PBMCs. This sequence originates from a young man in good health and CMV-seronegative.

The bases are TGTGCCAGCAGCCCTAGGACTAGCGGGAGTTCGATCGCAGATACGCAGTATTTT. This yields the protein CASSPRTSGSSIADTQYF. In this chain, TRBV7-2 is recombined with TRBJ2-3; 13 nucleotides in the junction match TRBD2. V is pruned by 5 bases and J by 4 bases, leaving 12 bases of the junction without a gene match. According to the germline V gene, CDR1 reads SGHTA and CDR2 reads FQGNSA. From cysteine to phenylalanine, the CDR3 is 18 amino acids long. Of the read, only the CDR3 DNA is kept; its 54 bases are in frame from base 1.